Sequencing of this TCR beta chain was carried out in a study of T cell responses to AZD1222 COVID-19 vaccine. Study-wide points: Donors, mostly white British, included more females; clonal diversity was possibly underestimated. Two AZD1222 administrations were followed by greater Spike-specific TCR breadth and depth. Baseline seropositives among AZD1222 recipients totaled only six or seven.

V lost 5 bases and J 13 bases, leaving 20 bases between the germline ends. The CDR3 contains 13 residues. Germline CDR1 is SGHAT and CDR2 is FQNNGV. Profiling relied on immunoSEQ multiplex PCR, and the TCRdb table lists in-frame clones only, not all of them. There are 150,000 to 200,000 clones in the sample; 90% occur only once, and approximately 3% lies in the top ten. A word on this clone: The antigen remains undetermined.

This receptor was identified in an adult in good health. Sample: peripheral blood, taken on day 0 of AZD1222 vaccination. The chain has TRBV11-2 and TRBJ1-2, with D possibly matching TRBD1 (5 bases). CDR3 sequence reads: CASSPRQSGRGTF. DNA for the CDR3: TGTGCCAGCAGCCCCAGACAGTCCGGACGAGGCACCTTC.